This TCR beta chain came from a study of cytomegalovirus exposure and HLA in healthy donors. Assay used: immunoSEQ multiplex PCR; TCRdb lists only in-frame clones, some missing. The sample has 150,000 to 200,000 clones, roughly 83% seen once; the top ten hold around 1.6%. The sample consisted of PBMCs. The source is a woman between 18 and 29 years old in good health and CMV-seronegative.

CDR3 coding DNA: TGTGCCAGCAGCGGAACGACAGGGGGCACTGAAGCTTTCTTT. Translated: CASSGTTGGTEAFF. The genes are TRBV9 and TRBJ1-1; 9 bases fit TRBD1. Germline trimming cut 3 bases from V and 4 bases from J; bases unmatched to any gene: 4. CDR1 and CDR2 from the germline V gene are SGDLS and YYNGEE. The CDR3 runs to 14 residues.